This T cell receptor beta chain is drawn from a study of blood T cells in healthy people across ages (dated by TCRdb to 2015 to 2017). About the investigation overall: Template switching captured roughly one uniquely barcoded TCR beta cDNA molecule per two T cells in model experiments. The donors were divided into four age groups: young (average about 16 years), middle-aged (roughly 42), aged (approximately 64) and long-lived (around 80). Donors of different ages were randomly distributed across sequencing lanes to avoid experimental bias. The study analyzed two additional independent replicas of 1 million unique cDNA reads from the same blood draw for two donors, one aged 18 to 29 and one aged 80 or older. Age-related changes in TCR beta repertoire diversity were measured in the study by deep sequencing normalized with unique cDNA molecular identifiers.

On the study overall, not on this receptor specifically: There was a strong correlation between observed TCR beta diversity and the percentage of naive T cells measured by flow cytometry. As age increased, observed TCR beta diversity per million T cells dropped in a roughly linear way, and a significant reduction was already evident by age roughly 40. Donor CMV infection status was unknown, potentially confounding age-related changes in expanded clonotypes. Because profiling used bulk unsorted PBMCs, naive and antigen-experienced compartments could not be compared conclusively. Compared with the aged group, the long-lived group had more naive CD4+ T cells, fewer expanded clones and increased TCR diversity, suggesting age selection. Estimates of total diversity based on one million sequenced T cells were regarded as lower bounds and as underestimates.

Donors were approximately 42 systemically healthy Caucasian individuals from Russia aged roughly 6 to 100 years. Ten milliliters of peripheral blood were drawn from each donor into EDTA-treated Vacutainer tubes. Ficoll-Paque density-gradient centrifugation was used to isolate PBMCs, with at least 6 million per sample. Trizol reagent was used to extract total RNA from the PBMCs, yielding at least 6 micrograms per sample. Naive CD45RAhigh/CD27high T cell percentages were measured by flow cytometry on a PBMC aliquot from every donor. This clonotype has just a few counts. Its target antigen remains unknown. It has no much larger one-base neighbor in the sample; base qualities were not kept. The library was generated by 5' RACE. TCRdb records Illumina HiSeq 2500 as the sequencer. A second PCR of roughly 7 to 11 cycles was run with a J-beta primer mix and a sample-barcoded 5' primer. A template-switch 5' adaptor carrying 12 random nucleotides introduced a unique molecular identifier onto each TCR beta cDNA molecule. Each sample yielded at least 3 million CDR3-containing paired-end reads. First-strand cDNA was synthesized from all RNA with the Mint cDNA synthesis kit, primed by a TRBC-specific oligonucleotide. After uracil-DNA glycosylase treatment, a first 18-cycle PCR used universal primers M1SS and BC2_uni_R on all cDNA. Turning to the authors' computational methods: For normalization, 1 million high-quality reads, each with a distinct molecular identifier, were randomly selected from each sample. Reads sharing molecular identifiers were discarded rather than binned into consensus sequences. CDR3 identification, clonotype clustering and error correction used MiTCR with a Q25 quality threshold and the strictest error-elimination algorithm. A nonparametric unseen species model with Euler transformation was used to estimate lower-bound total TCR beta diversity. Through fastp at Q25 and MiXCR, TCRdb rebuilt clones from the public reads, retaining in-frame beta chains. Rows merge per CDR3 protein into single entries with the most common DNA and genes. The V and J calls were not made by the authors but by TCRdb's processing. This sample gives hundreds of thousands of distinct CDR3 sequences in total; 55% to 70% of them show up just once. The ten largest make up approximately 23% of the sample.

CDR1 is given as DFQATT and CDR2 as SNEGSKA, both from the germline V gene (reference sequence). The CDR3 runs 12 amino acids, cysteine and phenylalanine included. Of the read, only the CDR3 DNA is kept; its 36 bases are in frame from base 1. The trim is 5 bases for V and 5 bases for J, with a gap of 12 bases between the germline ends. The receptor chain draws on TRBV20-1 and TRBJ2-5, with the D gene not confidently named. Sequencing input: blood. The receptor was isolated from a man younger than 40 in good health. The CDR3 protein sequence reads: CSAERGRETQYF. The nucleotide sequence reads as follows: TGCAGTGCTGAAAGAGGAAGGGAGACCCAGTACTTC.